The entry below gives a single TCR beta chain sequence along with its context. A much more abundant neighbour one base away suggests this may be a read error. This likely comes from a read error, as the CDR3 has no conserved phenylalanine or tryptophan at its end. With 4 bases clipped from V and 2 bases from J, the junction kept 5 bases outside the gene matches. In germline, CDR1 is KGHDR, CDR2 SFDVKD. The length of the CDR3 is 15 residues. The data are from a study of T cells in Graves' hyperthyroidism and ophthalmopathy. Authors of the study amplified TCR beta CDR3 regions from RNA transcripts. A first-round RT-PCR of the TCR CDR3 used the HTBI primer set. TCRdb independently ran MiXCR on the multiplex PCR reads; one entry per CDR3 protein. The sample has hundreds of thousands of distinct CDR3 sequences, roughly 45% seen once.

The sequence derives from an adult man with Graves' disease, either hyperthyroidism or ophthalmopathy (not recorded which). Sequencing was performed on peripheral blood or thyroid tissue (not recorded which). The rearrangement uses TRBV24-1 and TRBJ1-2; 8 positions match TRBD1. CDR3 region: CATSDTGTGNYGYTV. The CDR3 bases are TGTGCCACCAGTGACACCGGGACAGGAAACTATGGCTACACCGTC.